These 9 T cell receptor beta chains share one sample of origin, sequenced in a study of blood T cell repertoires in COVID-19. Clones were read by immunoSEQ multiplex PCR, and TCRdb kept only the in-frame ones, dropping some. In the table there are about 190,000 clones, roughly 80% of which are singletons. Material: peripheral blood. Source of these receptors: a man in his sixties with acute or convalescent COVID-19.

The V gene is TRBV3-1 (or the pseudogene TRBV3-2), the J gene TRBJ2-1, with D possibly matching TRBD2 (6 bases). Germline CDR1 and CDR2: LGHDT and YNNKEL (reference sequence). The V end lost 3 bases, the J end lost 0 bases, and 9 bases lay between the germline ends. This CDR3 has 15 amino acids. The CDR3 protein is CASSHSGGSYNEQFF. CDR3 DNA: TGTGCCAGCAGCCATAGCGGAGGCTCCTACAATGAGCAGTTCTTC.

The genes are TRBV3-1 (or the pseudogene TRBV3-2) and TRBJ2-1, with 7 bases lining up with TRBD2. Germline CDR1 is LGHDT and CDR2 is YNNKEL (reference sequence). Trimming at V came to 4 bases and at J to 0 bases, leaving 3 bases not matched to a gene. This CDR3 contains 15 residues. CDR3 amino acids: CASSPQRGSYNEQFF. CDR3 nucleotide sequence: TGTGCCAGCAGCCCTCAGCGGGGCTCCTACAATGAGCAGTTCTTC.

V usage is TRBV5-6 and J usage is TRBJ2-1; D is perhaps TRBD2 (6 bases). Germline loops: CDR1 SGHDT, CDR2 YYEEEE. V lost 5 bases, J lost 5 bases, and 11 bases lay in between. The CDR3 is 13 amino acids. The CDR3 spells CASRLSGNNEQFF. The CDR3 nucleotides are TGTGCCAGCAGACTTAGCGGCAACAATGAGCAGTTCTTC.

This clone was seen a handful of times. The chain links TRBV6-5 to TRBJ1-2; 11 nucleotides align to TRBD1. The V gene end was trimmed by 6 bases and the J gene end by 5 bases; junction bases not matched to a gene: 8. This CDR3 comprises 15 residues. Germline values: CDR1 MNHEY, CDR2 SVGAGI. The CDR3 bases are TGTGCCAGCAGGTCTCCGGGACAGGGGGTATATGGCTACACCTTC. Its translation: CASRSPGQGVYGYTF.

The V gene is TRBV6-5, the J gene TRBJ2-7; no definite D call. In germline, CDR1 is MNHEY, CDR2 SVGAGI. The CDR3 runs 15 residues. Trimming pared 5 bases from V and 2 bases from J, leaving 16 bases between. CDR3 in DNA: TGTGCCAGCAGTCCCTCGGGTTCCTTAGCCTACGAGCAGTACTTC. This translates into CASSPSGSLAYEQYF.

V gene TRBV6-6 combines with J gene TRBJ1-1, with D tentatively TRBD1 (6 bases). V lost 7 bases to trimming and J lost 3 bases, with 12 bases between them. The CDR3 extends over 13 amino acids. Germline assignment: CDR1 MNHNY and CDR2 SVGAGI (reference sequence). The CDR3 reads CASTPDSHTEAFF. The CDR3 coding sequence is TGTGCCAGCACCCCGGACAGCCACACTGAAGCTTTCTTT.

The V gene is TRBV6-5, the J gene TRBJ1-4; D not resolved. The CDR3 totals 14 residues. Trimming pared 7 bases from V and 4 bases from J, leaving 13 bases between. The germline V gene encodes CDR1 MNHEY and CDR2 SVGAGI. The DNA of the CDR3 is TGTGCCAGCACCGAGAGGGTGGTTAATGAAAAACTGTTTTTT. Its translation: CASTERVVNEKLFF.

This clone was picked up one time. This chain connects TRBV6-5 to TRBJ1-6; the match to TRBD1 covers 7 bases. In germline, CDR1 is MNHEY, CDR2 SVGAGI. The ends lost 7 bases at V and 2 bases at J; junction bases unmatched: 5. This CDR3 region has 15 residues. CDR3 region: CASKTTGPYNSPLHF. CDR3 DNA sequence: TGTGCCAGCAAGACGACAGGGCCCTATAATTCACCCCTCCACTTT.

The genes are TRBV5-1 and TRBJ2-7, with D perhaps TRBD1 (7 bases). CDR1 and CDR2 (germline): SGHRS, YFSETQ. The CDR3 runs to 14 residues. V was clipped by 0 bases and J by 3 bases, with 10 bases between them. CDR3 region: CASSLDRGGYEQYF. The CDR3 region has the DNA TGCGCCAGCAGCTTGGACAGGGGAGGCTACGAGCAGTACTTC.